Listed here is a single T cell receptor (beta chain). Its cognate antigen is unknown. These data come from a study of long-term antiretroviral therapy in people with HIV. General study findings and limits: ART-treated samples gained diversity yet remained below transplant donor controls. ART adherence, viral resistance and therapy changes went undocumented. Pre-ART clonal expansions dominated every time point's repertoire.

Run at survey level, the immunoSEQ assay was version v3.0. Sequencing targeted about 40,000-50,000 T-cell genomes per sample. Using immunoSEQ multiplex PCR, the repertoire was profiled, and TCRdb retains in-frame clones only, with some absent. The table records around 26,000 clones, roughly 76% of them present only once. Sequences were derived from unsorted PBMCs, sampled 1.1 years before starting antiretroviral therapy. The sequence was obtained from a woman aged 40 to 50 with HIV.

This chain's CDR3 is CASSIGTTNEQFF. The CDR3 DNA is TGCGCCAGCAGCATTGGGACTACCAATGAGCAGTTCTTC. This rearrangement joins TRBV5-1 to TRBJ2-1, with TRBD2 identical over 7 bases. Germline-derived CDR1 and CDR2 are SGHRS and YFSETQ. There are 13 residues in the CDR3. Trimming removed 4 bases from V and 6 bases from J; junction bases left unmatched: 4. The full variable domain, its missing parts supplied by reference TRBV5-1 and TRBJ2-1, is KAGVTQTPRYLIKTRGQQVTLSCSPISGHRSVSWYQQTPGQGLQFLFEYFSETQRNKGNFPGRFSGRQFSNSRSEMNVSTLELGDSALYLCASSIGTTNEQFFGPGTRLTVL.